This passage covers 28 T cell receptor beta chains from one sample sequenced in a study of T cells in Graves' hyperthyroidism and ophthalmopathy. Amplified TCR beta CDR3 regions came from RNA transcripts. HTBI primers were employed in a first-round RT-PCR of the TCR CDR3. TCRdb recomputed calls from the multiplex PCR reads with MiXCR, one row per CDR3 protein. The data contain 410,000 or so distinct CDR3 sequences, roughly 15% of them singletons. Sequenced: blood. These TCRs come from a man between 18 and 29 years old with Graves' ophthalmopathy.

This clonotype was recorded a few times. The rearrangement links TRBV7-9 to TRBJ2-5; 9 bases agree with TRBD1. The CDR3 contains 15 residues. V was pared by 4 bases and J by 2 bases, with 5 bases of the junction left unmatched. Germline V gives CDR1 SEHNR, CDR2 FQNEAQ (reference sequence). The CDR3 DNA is TGTGCCAGCAGCTGGGGACAGGGAGTTCAAGAGACCCAGTACTTC. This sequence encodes CASSWGQGVQETQYF.

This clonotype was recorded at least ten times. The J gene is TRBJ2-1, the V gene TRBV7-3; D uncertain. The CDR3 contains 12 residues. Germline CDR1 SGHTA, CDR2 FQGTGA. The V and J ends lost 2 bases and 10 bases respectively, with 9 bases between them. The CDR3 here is CASSLLFGEQFF. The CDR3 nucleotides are TGTGCCAGCAGCTTATTATTCGGAGAGCAGTTCTTC.

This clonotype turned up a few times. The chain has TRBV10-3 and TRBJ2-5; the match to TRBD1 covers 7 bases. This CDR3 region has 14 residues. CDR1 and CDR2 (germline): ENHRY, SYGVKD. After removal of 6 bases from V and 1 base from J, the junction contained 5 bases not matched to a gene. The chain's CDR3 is CAIRSGTVQETQYF. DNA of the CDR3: TGTGCCATCAGGTCGGGGACAGTCCAAGAGACCCAGTACTTC.

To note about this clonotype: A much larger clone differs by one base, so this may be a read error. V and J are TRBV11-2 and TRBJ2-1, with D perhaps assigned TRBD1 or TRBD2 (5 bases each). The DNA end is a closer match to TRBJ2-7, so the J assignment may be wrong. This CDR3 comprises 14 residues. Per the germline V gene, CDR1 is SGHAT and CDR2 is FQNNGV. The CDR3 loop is CASSYLGDHNEQYF. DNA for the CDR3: TGTGCCAGCAGTTACTTGGGGGACCACAATGAGCAGTACTTC.

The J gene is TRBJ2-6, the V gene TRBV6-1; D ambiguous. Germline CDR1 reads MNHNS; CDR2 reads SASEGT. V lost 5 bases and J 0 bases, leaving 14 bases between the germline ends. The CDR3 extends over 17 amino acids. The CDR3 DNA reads TGTGCCAGCAGTTATCCCCCAAGGTTCTCTGGGGCCAACGTCCTGACTTTC. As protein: CASSYPPRFSGANVLTF.

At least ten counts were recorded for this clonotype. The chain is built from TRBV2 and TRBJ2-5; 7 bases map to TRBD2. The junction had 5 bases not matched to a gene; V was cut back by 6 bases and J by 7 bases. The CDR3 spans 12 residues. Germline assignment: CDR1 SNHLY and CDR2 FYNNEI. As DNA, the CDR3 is TGTGCCAGCAGAAGCACGGGGGGGACCCAGTACTTC. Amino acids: CASRSTGGTQYF.

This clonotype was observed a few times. CDR3 amino acids: CASSPDRVGANYGYTF. The DNA of the CDR3 is TGTGCCAGCAGCCCAGACAGGGTGGGCGCTAACTATGGCTACACCTTC. The chain recombines TRBV7-9 with TRBJ1-2; 7 nucleotides match TRBD1. Germline V gene lookup returns CDR1 SEHNR and CDR2 FQNEAQ (reference sequence). The trim removed 5 bases at V and 0 bases at J, leaving 9 bases unmatched. CDR3 length: 16 residues.

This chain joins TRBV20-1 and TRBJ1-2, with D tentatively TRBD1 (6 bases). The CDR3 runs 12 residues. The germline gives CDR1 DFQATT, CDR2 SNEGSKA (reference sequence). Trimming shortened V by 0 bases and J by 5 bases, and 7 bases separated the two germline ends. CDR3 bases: TGCAGTGCTAGAGATCAGGGGTATGGCTACACCTTC. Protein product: CSARDQGYGYTF.

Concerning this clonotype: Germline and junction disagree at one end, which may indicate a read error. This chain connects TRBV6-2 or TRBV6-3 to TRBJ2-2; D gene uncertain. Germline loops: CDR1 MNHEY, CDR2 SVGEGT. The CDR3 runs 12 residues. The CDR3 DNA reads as TGTGCCAGCAAATCGGCCCCCGGAGAGCTGTTTTTT. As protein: CASKSAPGELFF.

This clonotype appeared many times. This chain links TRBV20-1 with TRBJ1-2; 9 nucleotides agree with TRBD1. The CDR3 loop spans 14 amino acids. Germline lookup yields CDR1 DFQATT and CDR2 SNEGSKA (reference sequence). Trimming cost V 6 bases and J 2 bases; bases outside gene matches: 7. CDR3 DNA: TGCAGTGCGGGGACAGGGCCGGGCAACTATGGCTACACCTTC. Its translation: CSAGTGPGNYGYTF.

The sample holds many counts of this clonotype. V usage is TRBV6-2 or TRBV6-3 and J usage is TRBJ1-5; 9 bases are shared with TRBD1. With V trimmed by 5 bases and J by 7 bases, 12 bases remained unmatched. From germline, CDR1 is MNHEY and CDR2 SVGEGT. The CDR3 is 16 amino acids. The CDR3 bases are TGTGCCAGCAGTCCGTCCCGGGACAGGGTCCGGCAGCCCCAGCATTTT. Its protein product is CASSPSRDRVRQPQHF.

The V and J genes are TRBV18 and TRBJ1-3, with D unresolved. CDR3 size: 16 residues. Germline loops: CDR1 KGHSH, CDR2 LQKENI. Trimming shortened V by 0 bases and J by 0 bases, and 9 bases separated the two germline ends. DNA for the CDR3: TGTGCCAGCTCACCACCGGCGTGGCGCTCTGGAAACACCATATATTTT. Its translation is CASSPPAWRSGNTIYF.

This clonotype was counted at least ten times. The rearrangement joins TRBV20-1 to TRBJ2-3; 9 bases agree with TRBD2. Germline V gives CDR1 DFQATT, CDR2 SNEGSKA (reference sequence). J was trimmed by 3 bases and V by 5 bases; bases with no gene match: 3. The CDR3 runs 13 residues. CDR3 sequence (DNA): TGCAGTGCTGAGACTAGCGGAACAGATACGCAGTATTTT. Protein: CSAETSGTDTQYF.

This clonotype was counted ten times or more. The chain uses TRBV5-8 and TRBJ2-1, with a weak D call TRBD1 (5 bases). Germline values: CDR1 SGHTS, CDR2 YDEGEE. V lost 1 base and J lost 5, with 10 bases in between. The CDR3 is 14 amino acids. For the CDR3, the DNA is TGTGCCAGCAGCTTGAGACAGAGAGACAATGAGCAGTTCTTC. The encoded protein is CASSLRQRDNEQFF.

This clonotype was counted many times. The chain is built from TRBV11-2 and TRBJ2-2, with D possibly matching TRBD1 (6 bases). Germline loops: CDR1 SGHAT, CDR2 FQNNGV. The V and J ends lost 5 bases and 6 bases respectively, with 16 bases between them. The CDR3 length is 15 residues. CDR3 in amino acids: CASSGLDRPSGELFF. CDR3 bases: TGTGCCAGCAGCGGTCTGGACAGACCGTCCGGGGAGCTGTTTTTT.

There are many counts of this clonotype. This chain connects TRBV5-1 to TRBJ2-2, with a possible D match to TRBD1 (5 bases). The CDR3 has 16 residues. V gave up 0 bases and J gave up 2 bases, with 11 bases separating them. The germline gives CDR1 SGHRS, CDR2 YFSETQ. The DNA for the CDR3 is TGCGCCAGCAGCTTGGTACAGGATAGCAACACCGGGGAGCTGTTTTTT. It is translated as CASSLVQDSNTGELFF.

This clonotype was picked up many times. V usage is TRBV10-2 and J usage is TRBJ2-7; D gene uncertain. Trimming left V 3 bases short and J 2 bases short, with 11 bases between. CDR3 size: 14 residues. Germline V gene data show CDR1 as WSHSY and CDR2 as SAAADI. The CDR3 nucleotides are TGCGCCAGCAGTGAATCAGGCTCCGCCTACGAGCAGTACTTC. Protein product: CASSESGSAYEQYF.

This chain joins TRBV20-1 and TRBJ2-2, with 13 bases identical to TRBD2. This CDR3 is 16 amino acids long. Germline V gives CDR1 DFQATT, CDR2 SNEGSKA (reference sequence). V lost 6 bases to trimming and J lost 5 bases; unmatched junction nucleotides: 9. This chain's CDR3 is CSARTSGSAGTGELFF. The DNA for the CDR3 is TGCAGTGCCCGGACTAGCGGGAGTGCTGGAACCGGGGAGCTGTTTTTT.

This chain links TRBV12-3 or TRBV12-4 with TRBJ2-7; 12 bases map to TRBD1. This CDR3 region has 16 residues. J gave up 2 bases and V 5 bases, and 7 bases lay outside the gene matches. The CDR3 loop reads CASSATGTGGPYEQYF. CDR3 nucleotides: TGTGCCAGCAGTGCCACCGGGACAGGGGGCCCCTACGAGCAGTACTTC.

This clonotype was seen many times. The CDR3 reads CANSRDLYEQYF. CDR3 in DNA: TGTGCCAACAGCCGGGACCTCTACGAGCAGTACTTC. The chain couples TRBV2 to TRBJ2-7, with D perhaps given as TRBD1 or TRBD2 (5 bases each). Germline V gives CDR1 SNHLY, CDR2 FYNNEI. V lost 10 bases and J 3 bases, leaving 13 bases between the germline ends. The CDR3 sequence is 12 residues long.

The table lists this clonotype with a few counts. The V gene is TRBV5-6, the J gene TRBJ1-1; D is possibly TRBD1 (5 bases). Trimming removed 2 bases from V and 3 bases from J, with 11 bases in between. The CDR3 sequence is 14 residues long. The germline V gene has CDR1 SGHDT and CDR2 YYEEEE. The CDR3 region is CASSFGAGDTEAFF. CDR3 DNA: TGTGCCAGCAGCTTTGGGGCGGGGGACACTGAAGCTTTCTTT.

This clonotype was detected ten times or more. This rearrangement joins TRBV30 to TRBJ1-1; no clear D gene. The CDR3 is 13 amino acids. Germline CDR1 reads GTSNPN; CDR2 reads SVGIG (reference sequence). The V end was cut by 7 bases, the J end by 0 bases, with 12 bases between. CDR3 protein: CASTPPLNTEAFF. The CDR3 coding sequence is TGTGCCTCCACCCCTCCATTGAACACTGAAGCTTTCTTT.

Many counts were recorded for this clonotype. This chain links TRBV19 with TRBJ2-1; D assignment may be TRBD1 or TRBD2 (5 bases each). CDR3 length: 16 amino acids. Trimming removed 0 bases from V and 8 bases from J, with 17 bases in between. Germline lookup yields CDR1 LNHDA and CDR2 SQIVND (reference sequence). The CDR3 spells CASSIDRGVDADEQFF. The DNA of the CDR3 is TGTGCCAGTAGTATAGATCGGGGCGTGGATGCGGATGAGCAGTTCTTC.

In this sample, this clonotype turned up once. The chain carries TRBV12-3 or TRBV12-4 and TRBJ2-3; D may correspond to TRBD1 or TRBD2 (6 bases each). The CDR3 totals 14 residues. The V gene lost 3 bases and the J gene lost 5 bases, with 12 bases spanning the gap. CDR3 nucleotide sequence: TGTGCCAGCAGTTTGGAGGGGGTTGGAGATACGCAGTATTTT. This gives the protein CASSLEGVGDTQYF.

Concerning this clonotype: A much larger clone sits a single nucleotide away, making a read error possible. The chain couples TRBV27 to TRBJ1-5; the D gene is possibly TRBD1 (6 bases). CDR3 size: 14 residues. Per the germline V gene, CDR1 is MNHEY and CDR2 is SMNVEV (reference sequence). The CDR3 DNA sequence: TGTGCCAACAGTTTCAGGGGAGATGGGCAGCCCCAGCATTTT. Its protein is CANSFRGDGQPQHF.

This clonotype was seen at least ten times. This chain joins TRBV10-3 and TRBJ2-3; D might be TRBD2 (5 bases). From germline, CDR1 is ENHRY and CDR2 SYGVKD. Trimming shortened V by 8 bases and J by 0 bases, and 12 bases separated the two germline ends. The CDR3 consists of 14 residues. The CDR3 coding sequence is TGTGCCATCGGGCTAGCCCCGAGCACAGATACGCAGTATTTT. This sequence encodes CAIGLAPSTDTQYF.

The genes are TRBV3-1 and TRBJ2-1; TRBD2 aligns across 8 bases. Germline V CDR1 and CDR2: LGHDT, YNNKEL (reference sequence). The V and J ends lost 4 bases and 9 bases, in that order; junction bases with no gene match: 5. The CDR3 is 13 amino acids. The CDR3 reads CASSPRLASEQFF. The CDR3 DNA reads TGTGCCAGCAGCCCCAGACTAGCGAGTGAGCAGTTCTTC.

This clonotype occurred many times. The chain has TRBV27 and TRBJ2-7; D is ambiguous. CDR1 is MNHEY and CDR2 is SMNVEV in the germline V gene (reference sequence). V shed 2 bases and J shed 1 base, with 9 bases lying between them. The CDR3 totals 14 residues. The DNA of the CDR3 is TGTGCCAGCAGTTTAGGTATCCGTTCCTACGAGCAGTACTTC. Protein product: CASSLGIRSYEQYF.